This entry lists 20 T cell receptor beta chains sequenced from one sample in a study of regulatory T cells in long-lasting Graves disease. Time point denoted: persistent/refractory GD, antithyroid drugs over 5 years with positive TRAb. The TCR library was prepared using RNA isolated from PBMCs. For TCR beta, libraries came from iRepertoire HTBI primers and Arm-PCR of CDR3 regions. A single record per CDR3 protein comes from TCRdb applying MiXCR to the multiplex PCR reads. The table lists about 430,000 distinct CDR3 sequences, roughly 21% of them singletons. The sample was peripheral blood mononuclear cells (PBMCs), taken when the disease was refractory, from a patient treated with antithyroid drugs. The origin of the receptors is a female donor with Graves disease.

This clonotype was detected many times. The rearrangement links TRBV28 to TRBJ1-6; TRBD1 matches 8 bases. The CDR3 sequence is 15 residues long. Trimming took 6 bases from V and 9 from J; bases not matched to a gene: 10. Germline V gene data show CDR1 as MDHEN and CDR2 as SYDVKM. The DNA for the CDR3 is TGTGCCAGCAGGCCCCCGGACAGGGAGTCTTCACCCCTCCACTTT. This sequence encodes CASRPPDRESSPLHF.

This clonotype was counted many times. V is TRBV6-2 or TRBV6-3 and J is TRBJ2-5; 12 bases are a match to TRBD2. The CDR3 is made up of 16 amino acids. The germline V gene encodes CDR1 MNHEY and CDR2 SVGEGT. The V gene end was trimmed by 5 bases and the J gene end by 5 bases; junction bases not matched to a gene: 9. The CDR3 DNA follows: TGTGCCAGCAGTGAAGGGACTAGCGGGCAGTGGGAGACCCAGTACTTC. Amino acid sequence: CASSEGTSGQWETQYF.

In its sample, this clonotype was seen many times. The chain has TRBV19 and TRBJ1-1, with a weak D call TRBD1 (6 bases). Germline values: CDR1 LNHDA, CDR2 SQIVND (reference sequence). The CDR3 is 14 residues long. V lost 7 bases and J 4 bases, leaving 16 bases between the germline ends. The CDR3, as DNA: TGTGCCAGTACCCAGGGAGGGGGGGGCACTGAAGCTTTCTTT. This codes for CASTQGGGGTEAFF.

This clonotype has ten or more counts. The J gene is TRBJ1-6, the V gene TRBV28; the match to TRBD1 covers 8 bases. The CDR3 sequence is 14 residues long. CDR1 is MDHEN, CDR2 SYDVKM, per germline. The ends lost 2 bases at V and 9 bases at J; junction bases unmatched: 3. The CDR3 DNA follows: TGTGCCAGCAGTTTACCAGGGGGCATTTCACCCCTCCACTTT. Its translation is CASSLPGGISPLHF.

This clonotype appeared a single time. J is TRBJ2-7 and V is TRBV3-1; D unresolved. The CDR3 is made up of 14 amino acids. Trimming removed 0 bases at V and 2 bases at J, with 8 bases between. Per germline, CDR1 LGHDT and CDR2 YNNKEL (reference sequence). The CDR3 DNA follows: TGTGCCAGCAGCCAAGATTCTGGAACCTACGAGCAGTACTTC. The encoded protein is CASSQDSGTYEQYF.

This clonotype has only a few counts. This chain links TRBV6-2 or TRBV6-3 with TRBJ2-7; 10 nucleotides line up with TRBD1. CDR1 MNHEY and CDR2 SVGEGT come from the germline V gene. The CDR3 spans 15 residues. After removal of 5 bases from V and 5 bases from J, the junction contained 9 bases not matched to a gene. CDR3 nucleotide sequence: TGTGCCAGCAGTCCGCCGGGACAGGGGTCCCACGAGCAGTACTTC. It yields the protein CASSPPGQGSHEQYF.

In the case of this clonotype: Being one base from a much bigger clone, this may be a read error. This is likely a read error, given that the CDR3 carries no conserved phenylalanine or tryptophan at its end. The rearrangement uses TRBV20-1 and TRBJ2-7; 7 bases match TRBD2. Germline-derived CDR1 and CDR2 are DFQATT and SNEGSKA (reference sequence). This CDR3 is built from 14 residues. The junction had 11 bases not matched to a gene; V was cut back by 3 bases and J by 6 bases. The CDR3 spells CSASRRETPPEQYL. The CDR3 nucleotides are TGCAGTGCTAGTAGGCGGGAGACGCCTCCCGAGCAGTACCTC.

The rearrangement links TRBV28 to TRBJ2-1; D gene unclear. Germline V gene sequence: CDR1 MDHEN, CDR2 SYDVKM. CDR3 size: 17 residues. V lost 2 bases and J lost 4, with 18 bases in between. For the CDR3, the DNA is TGTGCCAGCAGTTTAATAGGGATCGCCGACCGGTACAATGAGCAGTTCTTC. It is translated as CASSLIGIADRYNEQFF.

At least ten counts were recorded for this clonotype. V and J are TRBV2 and TRBJ2-5; the match to TRBD2 covers 12 bases. From germline, CDR1 is SNHLY and CDR2 FYNNEI. Germline trimming cut 6 bases from V and 0 bases from J; bases unmatched to any gene: 2. This CDR3 contains 15 residues. The CDR3 nucleotides are TGTGCCAGCAGCCGACTAGCGGGGGACCAAGAGACCCAGTACTTC. Translating it yields CASSRLAGDQETQYF. Based on the CDR3 plus reference TRBV2 and TRBJ2-5, the full variable domain is EPEVTQTPSHQVTQMGQEVILRCVPISNHLYFYWYRQILGQKVEFLVSFYNNEISEKSEIFDDQFSVERPDGSNFTLKIRSTKLEDSAMYFCASSRLAGDQETQYFGPGTRLLVL.

This clonotype has a handful of counts. The chain combines TRBV27 with TRBJ1-3; D call uncertain. In germline, CDR1 is MNHEY, CDR2 SMNVEV (reference sequence). The CDR3 runs to 15 residues. V was cut by 3 bases and J by 3 bases, with 12 bases left in between. CDR3 protein: CASSFLVAFGNTIYF. The DNA of the CDR3 is TGTGCCAGCAGTTTTCTGGTGGCTTTTGGAAACACCATATATTTT.

This clonotype was counted a few times. The chain is built from TRBV5-1 and TRBJ1-1; the D is unclear. This CDR3 has 14 amino acids. V gave up 3 bases and J gave up 6 bases, with 15 bases separating them. Germline V gene lookup returns CDR1 SGHRS and CDR2 YFSETQ. Here the CDR3 DNA reads TGCGCCAGCAGCTACCGGGGTATTGGTCCTGAAGCTTTCTTT. This gives the protein CASSYRGIGPEAFF. Full variable domain (rest looked up from reference TRBV5-1 and TRBJ1-1): KAGVTQTPRYLIKTRGQQVTLSCSPISGHRSVSWYQQTPGQGLQFLFEYFSETQRNKGNFPGRFSGRQFSNSRSEMNVSTLELGDSALYLCASSYRGIGPEAFFGQGTRLTVV.

This clonotype has ten or more counts. The CDR3 DNA follows: TGTGCCAGCAGCCAACCCCGGACGAAGGCGGCAGCTTTCTTT. It specifies CASSQPRTKAAAFF. J is TRBJ1-1 and V is TRBV3-1; D gene unclear. Trimming stripped 2 bases from V and 10 bases from J, with 17 bases between. In germline, CDR1 is LGHDT, CDR2 YNNKEL (reference sequence). The CDR3 runs 14 residues.

The chain employs TRBV7-2 and TRBJ2-7; TRBD2 aligns across 16 bases. J lost 0 bases, V lost 4 bases, and 3 bases had no gene match. CDR1 and CDR2 from the germline V gene are SGHTA and FQGNSA. This CDR3 is 17 amino acids long. The CDR3 spells CASSSGLAGGSSYEQYF. In nucleotides, the CDR3 is TGTGCCAGCAGCTCGGGACTAGCGGGAGGGAGCTCCTACGAGCAGTACTTC.

The rearrangement links TRBV6-2 or TRBV6-3 to TRBJ2-7; TRBD1 aligns across 7 bases. This CDR3 spans 14 amino acids. Germline CDR1 MNHEY, CDR2 SVGEGT. Trimming took 4 bases from V and 4 from J; bases not matched to a gene: 7. CDR3 region: CASSWDRILYEQYF. CDR3 nucleotide sequence: TGTGCCAGCAGTTGGGACAGAATTCTTTACGAGCAGTACTTC.

This chain links TRBV5-1 with TRBJ1-3; the D is unclear. CDR3 size: 15 residues. V was trimmed by 0 bases and J by 9 bases, leaving 16 bases between them. Per the germline V gene, CDR1 is SGHRS and CDR2 is YFSETQ. Here the CDR3 reads CASSLDYSRGRTIYF. The CDR3 DNA reads as TGCGCCAGCAGCTTGGATTACAGTCGTGGTCGCACCATATATTTT.

This clonotype was seen a handful of times. The gene calls are TRBV6-1 and TRBJ2-1, with D perhaps being TRBD1 or TRBD2 (5 bases each). Germline V gene lookup returns CDR1 MNHNS and CDR2 SASEGT. The CDR3 extends over 15 amino acids. The V and J ends lost 5 bases and 7 bases respectively, with 18 bases between them. The CDR3 nucleotides are TGTGCCAGCAGTAATACTAGGCCGAGGGGAAATGAGCAGTTCTTC. It yields the protein CASSNTRPRGNEQFF.

There are many counts of this clonotype. The chain uses TRBV2 and TRBJ1-1; the match to TRBD1 covers 8 bases. The germline gives CDR1 SNHLY, CDR2 FYNNEI. The CDR3 loop spans 13 amino acids. The J segment lost 4 bases and the V segment lost 4 bases, leaving 2 bases of the junction unmatched. The CDR3: CASSGTGSTEAFF. The CDR3 nucleotides are TGTGCCAGCAGTGGGACAGGGAGCACTGAAGCTTTCTTT.

This chain joins TRBV28 and TRBJ2-3; 12 bases agree with TRBD2. From germline, CDR1 is MDHEN and CDR2 SYDVKM. V shed 6 bases, J shed 2 bases, and the junction held 12 bases outside the gene matches. There are 18 residues in the CDR3. CDR3: CASSRTSGRTGVTDTQYF. The CDR3 nucleotides are TGTGCCAGCAGCCGAACTAGCGGGAGGACCGGCGTCACAGATACGCAGTATTTT.

This clonotype occurred a few times. The chain recombines TRBV4-1 with TRBJ2-7, with 12 bases matching TRBD2. The CDR3 is made up of 15 amino acids. Germline V lookup: CDR1 MGHRA, CDR2 YSYEKL. Germline trimming cut 5 bases from V and 4 bases from J; bases unmatched to any gene: 6. Written as DNA, the CDR3 is TGCGCCAGCAGCAAAGTCACTAGCGGGAGGTACGAGCAGTACTTC. Translating it yields CASSKVTSGRYEQYF.

This clonotype occurred a few times. The chain is built from TRBV7-9 and TRBJ1-1; 7 nucleotides align to TRBD1. V shed 8 bases and J 3 bases; nucleotides not matched to a gene: 6. CDR1 and CDR2 from the germline V gene are SEHNR and FQNEAQ (reference sequence). This CDR3 has 13 residues. The CDR3: CASERGPDTEAFF. In DNA, the CDR3 is TGTGCCAGCGAAAGGGGGCCAGACACTGAAGCTTTCTTT.